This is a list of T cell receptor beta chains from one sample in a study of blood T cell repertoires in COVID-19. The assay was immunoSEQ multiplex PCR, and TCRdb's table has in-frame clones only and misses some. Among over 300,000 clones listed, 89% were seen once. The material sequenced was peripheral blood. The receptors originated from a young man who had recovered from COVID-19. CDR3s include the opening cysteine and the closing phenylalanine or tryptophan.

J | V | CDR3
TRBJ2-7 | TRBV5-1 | CASSLDPTGSYEQYF
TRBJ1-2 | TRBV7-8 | CASSLYPPPGGAGYTF
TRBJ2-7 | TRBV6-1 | CASSVALTSGGYEQYF
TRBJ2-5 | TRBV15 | CATSRDRGWETQYF
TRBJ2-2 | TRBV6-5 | CASSPGTVTTGELFF
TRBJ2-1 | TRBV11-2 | CASSLGLALYNEQFF
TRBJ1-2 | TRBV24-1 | CATRGGQGDGYTF
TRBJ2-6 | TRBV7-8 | CASSLAGGSGANVLTF
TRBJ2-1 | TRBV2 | CASSAEGPREEQFF
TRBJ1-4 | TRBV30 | CAFDRDRAVEKLFF
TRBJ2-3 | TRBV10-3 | CATTTPGQGGDTQYF
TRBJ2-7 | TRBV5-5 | CASSHTPPTSGGRAYEQYF
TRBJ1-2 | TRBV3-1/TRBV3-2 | CASSRDGGGGYTF
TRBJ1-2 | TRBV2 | CASSAGTGGDGYTF
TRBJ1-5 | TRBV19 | CASSGTGGNQPQHF
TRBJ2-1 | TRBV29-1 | CSVIPGLGTSSYNEQFF
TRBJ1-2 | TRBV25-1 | CASSLGGANGYTF
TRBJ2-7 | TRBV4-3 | CASPQGCEQYF
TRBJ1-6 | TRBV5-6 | CASSFGRGQSPLHF
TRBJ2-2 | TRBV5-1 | CASSILGTGVGGELFF
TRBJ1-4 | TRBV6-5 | CASSTTGGNEKLFF
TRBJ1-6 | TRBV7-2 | CASSLGQKNSPLHF
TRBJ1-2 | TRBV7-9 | CASSRGGQGRFGYTF
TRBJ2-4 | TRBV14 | CASSQVPLTVAKNIQYF
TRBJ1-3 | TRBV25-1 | CASSRGQPGQAGNTIYF
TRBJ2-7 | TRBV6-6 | CASRDRGAGSYEQYF
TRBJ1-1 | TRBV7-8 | CASTAGNRPTEAFF
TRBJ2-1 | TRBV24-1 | CATSLGTSGSYEQFF
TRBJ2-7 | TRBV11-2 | CASSLTSLYEQYF
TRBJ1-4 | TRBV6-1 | CASSDDSATNEKLFF
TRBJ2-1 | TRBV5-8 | CASSLGTSGYNEQFF
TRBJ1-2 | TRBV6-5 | CASSLILYGYTF
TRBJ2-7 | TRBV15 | CATSRSPGQSSYEQYF
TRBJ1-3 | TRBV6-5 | CASSSTGRNTIYF
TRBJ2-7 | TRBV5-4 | CASSPPGTRSDEQYF
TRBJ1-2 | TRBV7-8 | CASSPYRIGSQYGYTF
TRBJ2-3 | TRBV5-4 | CASSYGQSTDTQYF
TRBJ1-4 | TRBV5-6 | CASSLYSPATNEKLFF
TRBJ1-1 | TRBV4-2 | CASSQGVGADTEAFF
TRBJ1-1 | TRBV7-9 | CASSLLESEAFF
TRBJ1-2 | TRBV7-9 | CASMSQTNYGYTF
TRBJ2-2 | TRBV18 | CASSLELNTGELFF
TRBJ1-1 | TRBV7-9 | CASSLVFSGTGEEAFF
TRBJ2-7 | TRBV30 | CAWSESGTTYEQYF
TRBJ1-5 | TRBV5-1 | CASSLDSSTGKPQHF
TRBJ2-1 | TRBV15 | CATRGKRGLDMEQFF
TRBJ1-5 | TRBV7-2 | CASSSGLAGQPQHF
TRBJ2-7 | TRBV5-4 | CASSLGPGYEQYF
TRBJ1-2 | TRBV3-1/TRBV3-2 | CASSLDREYTF
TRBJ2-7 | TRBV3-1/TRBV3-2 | CASSQGGRPLKWEQYF
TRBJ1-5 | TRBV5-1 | CASSAGSNQPQHF
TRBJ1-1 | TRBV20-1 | CSASGGGGGPEAFF
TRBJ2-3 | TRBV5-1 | CASSGKGSGTDTQYF
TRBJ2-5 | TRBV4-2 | CASSQRDRGPDQETQYF